Listed below are T cell receptor beta chains from one sample, sequenced in a study of cytomegalovirus exposure and HLA in healthy donors. Repertoires were generated with immunoSEQ multiplex PCR, while TCRdb's copy carries only in-frame clones and drops some. The sample has 150,000 or so clones; over 70% are singletons. Sequenced: PBMCs. These receptors were obtained from a woman between 35 and 50 years old in good health and CMV-seronegative. Each CDR3 is given with its conserved first and last residue. Fields, in order: clone size, V gene, J gene, D gene, CDR3 DNA, CDR3 protein. D genes are given only for firm matches. Only some rows state a clone size, as once, few, many or a class for expanded clones.

>.|TRBV10-3|TRBJ2-1|TRBD1
TGTGCCATCACTGACAGGGTTATAAATGAGCAGTTCTTC
CAITDRVINEQFF
>.|TRBV7-3|TRBJ2-1|TRBD2
TGTGCCAGCAGCTTCAGCGGGAGGGCAGGCTACAATGAGCAGTTCTTC
CASSFSGRAGYNEQFF
>few|TRBV7-2|TRBJ1-2|.
TGTGCCAGCAGCTCCGGCGGAGCCTATGGCTACACCTTC
CASSSGGAYGYTF
>once|TRBV19|TRBJ1-1|.
TGTGCCAGTAGTATAGGGAGCCCGGGAACTGAAGCTTTCTTT
CASSIGSPGTEAFF
>.|TRBV15|TRBJ1-4|TRBD1
TGTGCCACCAGCAGTGGGACAGGGAATAATGAAAAACTGTTTTTT
CATSSGTGNNEKLFF
>.|TRBV5-1|TRBJ2-3|TRBD2
TGCGCCAGCAGCACGGGACTAGCGGGGGGGCCGACAGATACGCAGTATTTT
CASSTGLAGGPTDTQYF
>once|TRBV6-6|TRBJ1-1|TRBD1
TGTGCCAGCAGTCACAGGGGGGTCATGAACACTGAAGCTTTCTTT
CASSHRGVMNTEAFF
>.|TRBV2|TRBJ2-1|TRBD2
TGTGCCAGCAGTGTTCCTAGCGGGGGGCTCCTTGGCTTTCGTAAATGGAATGAGCAGTTCTTC
CASSVPSGGLLGFRKWNEQFF
>.|TRBV7-9|TRBJ1-2|.
TGTGCCAGCAGCTTGTTGGGAGCAGATGGCTACACCTTC
CASSLLGADGYTF
>few|TRBV5-6|TRBJ2-5|.
TGTGCCAGCAGCTTGGCCGGGGAGACCCAGTACTTC
CASSLAGETQYF